The next 5 T cell receptor beta chains were all read from a single sample in a study of shared clonotypes between healthy human individuals. Produced via immunoSEQ multiplex PCR; TCRdb's table is partial and in-frame only. The sample includes over a million clones, 95% to 99% seen only once; the top ten take roughly 0.42%. The specimen was naive CD4+ T cells sorted from blood. Specified subset: CD45RA+ positively selected. The receptors here all came from a man younger than 40 in good health.

The chain employs TRBV19 and TRBJ2-7; D gene uncertain. Germline lookup yields CDR1 LNHDA and CDR2 SQIVND (reference sequence). Trimming removed 5 bases from V and 0 bases from J, with 14 bases in between. The CDR3 has 15 amino acids. CDR3 protein: CASSSSWLSSYEQYF. The DNA of the CDR3 is TGTGCCAGTAGTTCAAGCTGGTTAAGCTCCTACGAGCAGTACTTC.

CDR3 sequence (DNA): TGCGCCAGCAGCCGTGACAGGGGGGTCCACAATGAGCAGTTCTTC. This sequence encodes CASSRDRGVHNEQFF. This chain joins TRBV5-1 and TRBJ2-1, with 9 nucleotides matching TRBD1. CDR3 length equals 15 residues. Germline-derived CDR1 and CDR2 are SGHRS and YFSETQ. The V gene end was trimmed by 4 bases and the J gene end by 5 bases; junction bases not matched to a gene: 7.

The rearrangement links TRBV21-1 to TRBJ2-1. TRBV21-1 is described as a pseudogene. The CDR3 length is 15 residues. The CDR3 sequence is CASSKDRVQYNEQFF. The CDR3 region has the DNA TGTGCCAGCAGCAAAGATAGGGTACAGTACAATGAGCAGTTCTTC.

This chain uses TRBV5-1 with TRBJ1-5; possibly TRBD1 for D (6 bases). Germline-derived CDR1 and CDR2 are SGHRS and YFSETQ. The CDR3 loop spans 15 amino acids. V lost 4 bases to trimming and J lost 1 base, with 12 bases between them. Here the CDR3 DNA reads TGCGCCAGCAGCACCACAGGGATGAGCAATCAGCCCCAGCATTTT. Residues: CASSTTGMSNQPQHF.

The J gene is TRBJ1-1, the V gene TRBV29-1; D uncertain. CDR1 is SQVTM and CDR2 is ANQGSEA in the germline V gene. The CDR3 is 13 amino acids. V was pared by 4 bases and J by 1 base, with 10 bases between. As DNA, the CDR3 is TGCAGCGTTGCCCTCTTTGCGAACACTGAAGCTTTCTTT. Protein sequence: CSVALFANTEAFF.